A single sample is the source of the 20 T cell receptor beta chains below, sequenced in a study of shared clonotypes between healthy human individuals. The protocol was immunoSEQ multiplex PCR, while the TCRdb copy is restricted to in-frame clones and leaves out a portion. Of 2 million to 3 million clones in the sample, approximately 93% were seen once. Source material: naive CD4+ T cells from PBMCs. Specified subset: CD45RA+ positively selected. These receptors were obtained from a young man in good health. Some clones in this sample may be carry-over from other donors' samples.

This clone was observed a few times. The chain couples TRBV7-9 to TRBJ1-1; 9 bases match TRBD1. This CDR3 region has 14 residues. Germline CDR1 SEHNR, CDR2 FQNEAQ (reference sequence). The V gene end was trimmed by 3 bases and the J gene end by 5 bases; junction bases not matched to a gene: 4. Here the CDR3 reads CASSLDRGWTEAFF. The CDR3 DNA sequence: TGTGCCAGCAGCTTGGACAGGGGTTGGACTGAAGCTTTCTTT.

The chain combines TRBV4-1 with TRBJ2-2; weak D call: TRBD2 (6 bases). With 0 bases removed from V and 5 bases from J, the gap between germline ends came to 16 bases. This CDR3 contains 17 residues. Germline loops: CDR1 MGHRA, CDR2 YSYEKL. The CDR3 DNA sequence: TGCGCCAGCAGCCAAGACGGGACCATTCGGGGGACCGGGGAGCTGTTTTTT. Translated, it gives CASSQDGTIRGTGELFF.

The rearrangement joins TRBV4-3 to TRBJ2-1; 10 positions agree with TRBD2. CDR3 size: 19 residues. The germline CDR1 and CDR2 sequences are LGHNA and YSLEER. The J segment lost 5 bases and the V segment lost 0 bases, leaving 13 bases of the junction unmatched. The CDR3 nucleotides are TGCGCCAGCAGCCAAGATCTTCGTCGGGCTAGCGGGGGAGACAATGAGCAGTTCTTC. Amino acids: CASSQDLRRASGGDNEQFF.

This clone appeared once. The chain's CDR3 is CASGVGDYGEQYF. The CDR3 coding sequence is TGCGCCAGCGGGGTGGGGGACTACGGCGAGCAGTACTTC. The chain uses TRBV5-1 and TRBJ2-7, with 7 nucleotides matching TRBD2. With 7 bases clipped from V and 6 bases from J, the junction kept 10 bases outside the gene matches. The germline CDR1 and CDR2 sequences are SGHRS and YFSETQ. There are 13 residues in the CDR3.

This clone appeared once. J is TRBJ2-7 and V is TRBV6-6; 10 bases are a match to TRBD1. The CDR3 is 16 residues long. V gave up 6 bases and J gave up 0 bases; unmatched junction bases: 8. From germline, CDR1 is MNHNY and CDR2 SVGAGI (reference sequence). The CDR3 loop is CASRATGQGPSYEQYF. CDR3 DNA sequence: TGTGCCAGCAGAGCCACGGGACAGGGGCCCTCCTACGAGCAGTACTTC.

This clone was observed once. The rearrangement uses TRBV7-2 and TRBJ2-7; D gene uncertain. The germline V and J ends were trimmed by 5 bases and 8 bases, with 13 bases remaining between them. CDR3 size: 12 residues. CDR1 SGHTA and CDR2 FQGNSA come from the germline V gene. In DNA form, the CDR3 reads TGTGCCAGCAGCCCCGTGGGCCTGCAGCAGTACTTC. This codes for CASSPVGLQQYF. The whole variable domain, remainder taken from reference TRBV7-2 and TRBJ2-7, is GAGVSQSPSNKVTEKGKDVELRCDPISGHTALYWYRQSLGQGLEFLIYFQGNSAPDKSGLPSDRFSAERTGGSVSTLTIQRTQQEDSAVYLCASSPVGLQQYFGPGTRLTVT.

For this clone: Other DNA sequences within the sample encode an identical CDR3. The chain recombines TRBV9 with TRBJ2-2; D is unclear. V lost 0 bases and J 0 bases, leaving 6 bases between the germline ends. The V gene's germline CDR1 is SGDLS and CDR2 YYNGEE. The length of the CDR3 is 15 residues. The CDR3 DNA follows: TGTGCCAGCAGCGTAGTTCAGGCGAACACCGGGGAGCTGTTTTTT. Its translation is CASSVVQANTGELFF.

This clone was found a few times. This sample includes further DNA sequences coding for the same CDR3. The V gene is TRBV7-9, the J gene TRBJ2-7, with 9 nucleotides matching TRBD1. The CDR3 totals 14 residues. Per germline, CDR1 SEHNR and CDR2 FQNEAQ (reference sequence). The V gene end was trimmed by 5 bases and the J gene end by 1 base; junction bases not matched to a gene: 3. The CDR3 loop is CASSPGTGSYEQYF. CDR3 DNA: TGTGCCAGCAGCCCCGGGACAGGGTCCTACGAGCAGTACTTC.

Concerning this clone: The same CDR3 arises from other DNA sequences in this sample as well. The J gene is TRBJ2-5, the V gene TRBV7-2; no clear D gene. Trimming took off 1 base at V and 5 bases at J, with 5 bases between the two ends. Germline loops: CDR1 SGHTA, CDR2 FQGNSA. CDR3 length: 12 residues. The CDR3 DNA reads TGTGCCAGCAGCTTAGTTCTTGAGACCCAGTACTTC. Translating gives CASSLVLETQYF.

The V call is TRBV19, the J call TRBJ1-5; D ambiguous. Germline values: CDR1 LNHDA, CDR2 SQIVND (reference sequence). V lost 5 bases to trimming and J lost 7 bases, with 9 bases between them. This CDR3 contains 12 residues. The CDR3 loop reads CASSPKYQPQHF. The CDR3 DNA follows: TGTGCCAGTAGTCCGAAGTACCAGCCCCAGCATTTT.

CDR3: CASSLSGRGNTIYF. For the CDR3, the DNA is TGTGCCAGCAGCTTATCAGGGAGAGGAAACACCATATATTTT. J is TRBJ1-3 and V is TRBV7-6, with D possibly matching TRBD1 (5 bases). Germline CDR1 reads SGHVS; CDR2 reads FNYEAQ. V shed 2 bases and J shed 4 bases, with 9 bases lying between them. The length of the CDR3 is 14 residues.

With regard to this clone: Other DNA sequences in the same sample also yield this CDR3. The V call is TRBV27, the J call TRBJ2-1; D may be TRBD1 or TRBD2 (5 bases each). V lost 5 bases and J lost 3, with 11 bases in between. This CDR3 has 14 residues. Germline lookup yields CDR1 MNHEY and CDR2 SMNVEV (reference sequence). CDR3 in amino acids: CASSPPGSYNEQFF. CDR3 sequence (DNA): TGTGCCAGCAGTCCGCCAGGGAGCTACAATGAGCAGTTCTTC.

V gene TRBV5-1 combines with J gene TRBJ1-2; no firm D call. Trimming pared 3 bases from V and 3 bases from J, leaving 15 bases between. Per germline, CDR1 SGHRS and CDR2 YFSETQ. The CDR3 totals 15 residues. The CDR3 here is CASSSPSAGDYGYTF. In nucleotides, the CDR3 is TGCGCCAGCAGCTCCCCCTCGGCAGGAGACTATGGCTACACCTTC. The whole variable domain, filled in from reference TRBV5-1 and TRBJ1-2, reads KAGVTQTPRYLIKTRGQQVTLSCSPISGHRSVSWYQQTPGQGLQFLFEYFSETQRNKGNFPGRFSGRQFSNSRSEMNVSTLELGDSALYLCASSSPSAGDYGYTFGSGTRLTVV.

The chain recombines TRBV29-1 with TRBJ1-2, with a tentative D call TRBD1 (5 bases). Germline loops: CDR1 SQVTM, CDR2 ANQGSEA. The length of the CDR3 is 13 residues. With 4 bases removed from V and 6 bases from J, the gap between germline ends came to 15 bases. CDR3 in DNA: TGCAGCGTTGGTTTGTTATTAGGGGATGGCTACACCTTC. It translates to CSVGLLLGDGYTF.

DNA of the CDR3: TGCGCCAGCAGCTGGGACAGGGTCGAGGGTGGTGGCTACACCTTC. Its protein product is CASSWDRVEGGGYTF. The V call is TRBV5-1, the J call TRBJ1-2, with 9 bases matching TRBD1. Trimming cost V 3 bases and J 7 bases; bases outside gene matches: 10. CDR1 SGHRS and CDR2 YFSETQ come from the germline V gene. CDR3 length: 15 amino acids.

This clone was seen a handful of times. The rearrangement links TRBV7-9 to TRBJ1-2, with D possibly being TRBD1 (5 bases). Germline V gene lookup returns CDR1 SEHNR and CDR2 FQNEAQ (reference sequence). The CDR3 extends over 14 amino acids. Trimming removed 1 base at V and 2 bases at J, with 8 bases between. CDR3 sequence reads: CASSLEQANYGYTF. The CDR3 DNA reads as TGTGCCAGCAGCTTAGAACAGGCCAACTATGGCTACACCTTC.

This sequence joins TRBV7-3 and TRBJ2-5; 11 nucleotides agree with TRBD2. Germline assignment: CDR1 SGHTA and CDR2 FQGTGA. This CDR3 spans 14 amino acids. With V trimmed by 5 bases and J by 3 bases, 2 bases remained unmatched. The CDR3 here is CASSQLAGEETQYF. The CDR3 bases are TGTGCCAGCAGCCAACTAGCGGGAGAAGAGACCCAGTACTTC. Together with reference TRBV7-3 and TRBJ2-5, the CDR3 gives the full variable domain: GAGVSQTPSNKVTEKGKYVELRCDPISGHTALYWYRQSLGQGPEFLIYFQGTGAADDSGLPNDRFFAVRPEGSVSTLKIQRTERGDSAVYLCASSQLAGEETQYFGPGTRLLVL.

CDR3 sequence: CASATRILGTEQYF. DNA of the CDR3: TGTGCCAGCGCCACTCGTATTTTGGGGACCGAGCAGTACTTC. V usage is TRBV18 and J usage is TRBJ2-7, with D possibly being TRBD1 or TRBD2 (5 bases each). The V gene lost 8 bases and the J gene lost 6 bases, with 20 bases spanning the gap. Germline-derived CDR1 and CDR2 are KGHSH and LQKENI. This CDR3 spans 14 amino acids.

This clone was found once. The chain employs TRBV14 and TRBJ1-5; D is uncertain. The CDR3 extends over 19 amino acids. Trimming cost V 11 bases and J 0 bases, with 29 bases left between them. CDR1 SGHDN and CDR2 FVKESK come from the germline V gene. The CDR3 DNA follows: TGTGCCCGGTGGGGAGTGAAGCGTAGGGTTGGTTATAGCAATCAGCCCCAGCATTTT. It yields the protein CARWGVKRRVGYSNQPQHF.

The genes are TRBV28 and TRBJ2-7; possible D gene TRBD2, 5 bases. Trimming removed 7 bases from V and 0 bases from J, with 16 bases in between. Germline CDR1 and CDR2: MDHEN and SYDVKM. The CDR3 totals 15 residues. The CDR3 DNA follows: TGTGCCAGCACCCCCCCGGGAAGGAGCTCCTACGAGCAGTACTTC. It codes for CASTPPGRSSYEQYF.